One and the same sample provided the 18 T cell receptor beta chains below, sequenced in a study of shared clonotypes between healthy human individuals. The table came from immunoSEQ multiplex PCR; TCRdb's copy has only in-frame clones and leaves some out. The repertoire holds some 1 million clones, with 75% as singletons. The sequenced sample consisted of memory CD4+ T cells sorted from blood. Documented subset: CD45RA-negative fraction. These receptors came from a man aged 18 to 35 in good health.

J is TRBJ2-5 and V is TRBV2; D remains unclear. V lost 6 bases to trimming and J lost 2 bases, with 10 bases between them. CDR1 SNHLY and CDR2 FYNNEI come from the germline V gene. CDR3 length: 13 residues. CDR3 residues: CASRRQIQETQYF. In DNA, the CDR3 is TGTGCCAGCAGACGGCAGATTCAAGAGACCCAGTACTTC.

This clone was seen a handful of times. The CDR3 loop reads CASSPQGSTEAFF. Here the CDR3 DNA reads TGTGCCAGCAGCCCTCAGGGGAGCACTGAAGCTTTCTTT. The chain joins TRBV7-3 to TRBJ1-1; tentatively, D is TRBD1 (6 bases). Germline V gene data show CDR1 as SGHTA and CDR2 as FQGTGA. The CDR3 is 13 residues long. V shed 5 bases and J shed 4 bases, with 11 bases lying between them. The full variable domain, completed using reference TRBV7-3 and TRBJ1-1, is GAGVSQTPSNKVTEKGKYVELRCDPISGHTALYWYRQSLGQGPEFLIYFQGTGAADDSGLPNDRFFAVRPEGSVSTLKIQRTERGDSAVYLCASSPQGSTEAFFGQGTRLTVV.

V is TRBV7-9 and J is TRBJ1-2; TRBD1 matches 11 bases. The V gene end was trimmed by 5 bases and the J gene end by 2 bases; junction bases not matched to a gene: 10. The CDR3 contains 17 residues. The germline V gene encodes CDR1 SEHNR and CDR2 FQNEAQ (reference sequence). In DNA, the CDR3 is TGTGCCAGCAGCCAGCGAACCGGGACAGGGGGAAACTATGGCTACACCTTC. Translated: CASSQRTGTGGNYGYTF. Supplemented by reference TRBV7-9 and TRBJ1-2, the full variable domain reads DTGVSQNPRHKITKRGQNVTFRCDPISEHNRLYWYRQTLGQGPEFLTYFQNEAQLEKSRLLSDRFSAERPKGSFSTLEIQRTEQGDSAMYLCASSQRTGTGGNYGYTFGSGTRLTVV.

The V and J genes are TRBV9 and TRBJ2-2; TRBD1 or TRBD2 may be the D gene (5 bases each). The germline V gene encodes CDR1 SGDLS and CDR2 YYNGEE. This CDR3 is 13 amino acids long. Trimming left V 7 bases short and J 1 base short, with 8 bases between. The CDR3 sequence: CASAGGNTGELFF. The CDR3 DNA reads TGTGCCAGCGCTGGGGGGAACACCGGGGAGCTGTTTTTT.

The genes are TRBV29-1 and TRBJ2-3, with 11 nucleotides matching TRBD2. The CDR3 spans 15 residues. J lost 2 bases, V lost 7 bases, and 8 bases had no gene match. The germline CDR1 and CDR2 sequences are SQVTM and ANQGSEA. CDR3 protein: CSAVPGLAVTDTQYF. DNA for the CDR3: TGCAGCGCCGTACCGGGACTAGCGGTCACAGATACGCAGTATTTT.

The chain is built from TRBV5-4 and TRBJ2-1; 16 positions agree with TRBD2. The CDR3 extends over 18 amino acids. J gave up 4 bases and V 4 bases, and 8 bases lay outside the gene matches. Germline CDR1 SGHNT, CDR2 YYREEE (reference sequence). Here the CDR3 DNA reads TGTGCCAGCAGCCTCGCGGGACTAGCGGGGGGGGAATACAATGAGCAGTTCTTC. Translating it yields CASSLAGLAGGEYNEQFF.

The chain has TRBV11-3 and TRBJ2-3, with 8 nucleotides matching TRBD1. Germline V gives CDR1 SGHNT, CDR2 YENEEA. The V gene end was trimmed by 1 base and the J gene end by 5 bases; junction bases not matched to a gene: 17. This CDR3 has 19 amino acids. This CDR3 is CASSLGPGGVKYKKDTQYF. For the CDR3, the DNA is TGTGCCAGCAGCTTAGGCCCAGGGGGCGTAAAATATAAGAAAGATACGCAGTATTTT.

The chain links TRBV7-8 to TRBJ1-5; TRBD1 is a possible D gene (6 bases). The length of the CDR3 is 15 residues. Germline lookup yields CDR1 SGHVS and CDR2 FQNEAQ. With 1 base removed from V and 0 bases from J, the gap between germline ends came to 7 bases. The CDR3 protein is CASSLVGHSNQPQHF. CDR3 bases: TGTGCCAGCAGCTTAGTGGGACATAGCAATCAGCCCCAGCATTTT. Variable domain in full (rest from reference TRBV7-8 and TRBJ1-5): GAGVSQSPRYKVAKRGQDVALRCDPISGHVSLFWYQQALGQGPEFLTYFQNEAQLDKSGLPSDRFFAERPEGSVSTLKIQRTQQEDSAVYLCASSLVGHSNQPQHFGDGTRLSIL.

CDR3 loop: CASSPAFSGGTDTQYF. The CDR3 DNA reads TGTGCCAGCTCACCCGCATTTAGCGGAGGCACAGATACGCAGTATTTT. The rearrangement joins TRBV18 to TRBJ2-3; tentatively, D is TRBD2 (6 bases). Germline loops: CDR1 KGHSH, CDR2 LQKENI. This CDR3 is 16 amino acids long. V was cut by 3 bases and J by 1 base, with 14 bases left in between. The whole variable domain, remainder taken from reference TRBV18 and TRBJ2-3, is NAGVMQNPRHLVRRRGQEARLRCSPMKGHSHVYWYRQLPEEGLKFMVYLQKENIIDESGMPKERFSAEFPKEGPSILRIQQVVRGDSAAYFCASSPAFSGGTDTQYFGPGTRLTVL.

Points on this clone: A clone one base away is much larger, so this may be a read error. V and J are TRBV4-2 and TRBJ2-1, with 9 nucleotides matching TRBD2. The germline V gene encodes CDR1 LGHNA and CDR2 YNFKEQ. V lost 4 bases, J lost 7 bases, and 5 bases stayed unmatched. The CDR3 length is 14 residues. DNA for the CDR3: TGTGCCAGCAGCCGCGGGGGGGCCGAGAATGAGCAGTTCTTC. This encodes CASSRGGAENEQFF.

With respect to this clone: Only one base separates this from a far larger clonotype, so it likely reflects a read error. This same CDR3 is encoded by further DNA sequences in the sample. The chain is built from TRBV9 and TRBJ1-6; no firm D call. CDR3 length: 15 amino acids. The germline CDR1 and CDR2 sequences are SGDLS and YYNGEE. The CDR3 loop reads CASSVGREPRSPLHF. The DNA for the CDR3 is TGTGCCAGCAGCGTGGGCCGGGAGCCCCGCTCACCCCTCCATTTT.

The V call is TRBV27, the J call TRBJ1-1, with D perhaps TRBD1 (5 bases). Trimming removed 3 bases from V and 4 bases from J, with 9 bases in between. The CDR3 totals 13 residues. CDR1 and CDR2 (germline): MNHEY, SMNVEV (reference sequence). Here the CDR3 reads CASSFVGGTEAFF. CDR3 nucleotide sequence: TGTGCCAGCAGTTTCGTGGGGGGCACTGAAGCTTTCTTT.

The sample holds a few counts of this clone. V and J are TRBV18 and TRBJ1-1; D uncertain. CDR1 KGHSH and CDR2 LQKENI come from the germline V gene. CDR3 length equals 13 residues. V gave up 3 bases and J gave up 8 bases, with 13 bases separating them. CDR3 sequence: CASSPSRYIEAFF. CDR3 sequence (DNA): TGTGCCAGCTCACCCAGCCGCTACATCGAAGCTTTCTTT.

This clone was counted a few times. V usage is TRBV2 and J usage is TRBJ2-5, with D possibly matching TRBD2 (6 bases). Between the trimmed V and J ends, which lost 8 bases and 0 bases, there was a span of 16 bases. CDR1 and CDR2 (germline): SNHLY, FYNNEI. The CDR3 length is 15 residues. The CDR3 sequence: CASAGSSGYQETQYF. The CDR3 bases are TGTGCCAGCGCGGGGTCCAGCGGTTACCAAGAGACCCAGTACTTC.

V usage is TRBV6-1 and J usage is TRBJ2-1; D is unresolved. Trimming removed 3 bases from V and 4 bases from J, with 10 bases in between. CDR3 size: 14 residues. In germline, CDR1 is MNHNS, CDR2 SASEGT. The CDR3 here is CASSDRNLYNEQFF. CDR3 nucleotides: TGTGCCAGCAGTGACAGGAACCTTTACAATGAGCAGTTCTTC.

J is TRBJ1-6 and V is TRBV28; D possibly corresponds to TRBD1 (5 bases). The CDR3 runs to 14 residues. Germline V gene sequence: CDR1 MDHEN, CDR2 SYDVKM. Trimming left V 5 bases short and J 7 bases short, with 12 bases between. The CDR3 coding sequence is TGTGCCAGCAGTACGTTCAGGGACAATTCACCCCTCCACTTT. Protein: CASSTFRDNSPLHF.

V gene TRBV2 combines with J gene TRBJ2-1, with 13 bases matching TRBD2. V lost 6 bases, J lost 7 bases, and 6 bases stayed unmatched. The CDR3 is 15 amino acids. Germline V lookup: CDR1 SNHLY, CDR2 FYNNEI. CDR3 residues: CASSSGTSGENEQFF. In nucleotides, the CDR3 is TGTGCCAGCAGCTCCGGGACTAGCGGGGAAAATGAGCAGTTCTTC.

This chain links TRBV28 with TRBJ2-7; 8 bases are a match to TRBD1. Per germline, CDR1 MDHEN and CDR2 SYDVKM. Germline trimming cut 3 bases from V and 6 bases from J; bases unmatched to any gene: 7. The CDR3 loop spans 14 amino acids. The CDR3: CASSFVDRDSEQYF. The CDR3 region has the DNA TGTGCCAGCAGTTTTGTGGACAGGGATAGCGAGCAGTACTTC.